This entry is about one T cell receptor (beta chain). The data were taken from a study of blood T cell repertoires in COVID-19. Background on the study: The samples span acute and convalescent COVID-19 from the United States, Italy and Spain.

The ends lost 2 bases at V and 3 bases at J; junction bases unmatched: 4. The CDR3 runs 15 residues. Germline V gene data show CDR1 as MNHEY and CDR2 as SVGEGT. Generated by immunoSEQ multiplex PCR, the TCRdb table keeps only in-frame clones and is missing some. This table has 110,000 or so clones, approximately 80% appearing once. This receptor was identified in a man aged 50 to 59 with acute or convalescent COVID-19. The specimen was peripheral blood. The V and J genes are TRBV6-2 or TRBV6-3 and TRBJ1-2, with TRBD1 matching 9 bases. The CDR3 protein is CASSYPGDRDYGYTF. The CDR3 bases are TGTGCCAGCAGTTACCCTGGGGACAGGGACTATGGCTACACCTTC.